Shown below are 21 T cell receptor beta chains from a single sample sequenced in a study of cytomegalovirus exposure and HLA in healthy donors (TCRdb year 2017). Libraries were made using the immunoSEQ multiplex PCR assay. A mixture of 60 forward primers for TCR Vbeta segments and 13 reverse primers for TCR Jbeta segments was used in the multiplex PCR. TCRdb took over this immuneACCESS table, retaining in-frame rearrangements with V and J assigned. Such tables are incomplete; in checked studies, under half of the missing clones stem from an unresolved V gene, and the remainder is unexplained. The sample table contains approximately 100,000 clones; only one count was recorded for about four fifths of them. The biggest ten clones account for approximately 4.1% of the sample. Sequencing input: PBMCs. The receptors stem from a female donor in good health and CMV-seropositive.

The CDR3 reads CASSWGPQKSPYEQYF. In DNA, the CDR3 is TGCGCCAGCAGCTGGGGCCCACAGAAGAGTCCCTACGAGCAGTACTTC. The chain recombines TRBV5-1 with TRBJ2-7, with D tentatively TRBD1 (5 bases). The CDR3 sequence is 16 residues long. Between the trimmed V and J ends, which lost 3 bases and 2 bases, there was a span of 18 bases. From germline, CDR1 is SGHRS and CDR2 YFSETQ.

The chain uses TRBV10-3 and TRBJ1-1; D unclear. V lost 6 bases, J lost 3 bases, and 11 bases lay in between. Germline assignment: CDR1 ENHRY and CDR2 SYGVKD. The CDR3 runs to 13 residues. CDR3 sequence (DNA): TGTGCCATCAGGGGGAGTACAGACACTGAAGCTTTCTTT. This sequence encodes CAIRGSTDTEAFF.

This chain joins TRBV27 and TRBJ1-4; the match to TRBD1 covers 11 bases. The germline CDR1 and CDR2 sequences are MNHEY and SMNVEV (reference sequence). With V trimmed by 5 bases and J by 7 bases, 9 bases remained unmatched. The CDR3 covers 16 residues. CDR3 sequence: CASSGQGASRSEKLFF. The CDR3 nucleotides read TGTGCCAGCAGTGGACAGGGGGCGTCCCGAAGTGAAAAACTGTTTTTT.

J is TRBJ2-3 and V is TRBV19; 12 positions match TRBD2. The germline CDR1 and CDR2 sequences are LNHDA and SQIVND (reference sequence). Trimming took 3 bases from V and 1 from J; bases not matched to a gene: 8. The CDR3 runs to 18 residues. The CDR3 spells CASSMEKLAGGRTDTQYF. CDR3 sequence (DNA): TGTGCCAGTAGTATGGAGAAACTAGCGGGAGGCCGCACAGATACGCAGTATTTT.

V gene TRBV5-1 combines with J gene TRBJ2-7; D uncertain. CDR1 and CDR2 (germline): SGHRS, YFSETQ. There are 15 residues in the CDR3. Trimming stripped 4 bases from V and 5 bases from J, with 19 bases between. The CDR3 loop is CASSPRSGNSHEQYF. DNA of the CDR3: TGCGCCAGCAGCCCCCGTTCGGGTAATTCTCACGAGCAGTACTTC.

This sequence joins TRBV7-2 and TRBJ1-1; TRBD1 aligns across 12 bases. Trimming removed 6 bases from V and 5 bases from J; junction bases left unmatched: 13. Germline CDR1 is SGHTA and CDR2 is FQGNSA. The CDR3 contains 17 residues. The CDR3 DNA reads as TGTGCCAGCAGTCCTAGGCCGGGACAGGGGGCAAAGACTGAAGCTTTCTTT. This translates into CASSPRPGQGAKTEAFF.

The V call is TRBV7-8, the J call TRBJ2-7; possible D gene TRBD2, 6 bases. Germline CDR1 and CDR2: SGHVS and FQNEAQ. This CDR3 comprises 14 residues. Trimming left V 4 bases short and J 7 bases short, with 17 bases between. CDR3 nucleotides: TGTGCCAGCAGCTCGCGGACCAACCTAGCGGAGCAGTACTTC. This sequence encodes CASSSRTNLAEQYF.

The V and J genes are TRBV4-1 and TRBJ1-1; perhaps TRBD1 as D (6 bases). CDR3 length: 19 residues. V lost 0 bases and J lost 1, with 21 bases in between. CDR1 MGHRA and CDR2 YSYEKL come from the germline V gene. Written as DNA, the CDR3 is TGCGCCAGCAGCCAAGAACCGAACAGGGCGGACCTCCGGAACACTGAAGCTTTCTTT. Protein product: CASSQEPNRADLRNTEAFF.

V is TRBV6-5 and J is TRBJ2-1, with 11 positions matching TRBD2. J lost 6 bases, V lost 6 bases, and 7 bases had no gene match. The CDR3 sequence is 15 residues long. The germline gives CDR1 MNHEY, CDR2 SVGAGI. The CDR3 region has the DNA TGTGCCAGCAGCCTACTAGCGGGAGTGGGCAATGAGCAGTTCTTC. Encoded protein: CASSLLAGVGNEQFF.

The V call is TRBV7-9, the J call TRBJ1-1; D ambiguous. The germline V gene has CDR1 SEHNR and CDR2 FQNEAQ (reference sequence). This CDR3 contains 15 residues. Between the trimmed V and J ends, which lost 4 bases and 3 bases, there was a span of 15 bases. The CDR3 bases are TGTGCCAGCAGCTCCTCAAACGCGGGGTACACTGAAGCTTTCTTT. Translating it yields CASSSSNAGYTEAFF.

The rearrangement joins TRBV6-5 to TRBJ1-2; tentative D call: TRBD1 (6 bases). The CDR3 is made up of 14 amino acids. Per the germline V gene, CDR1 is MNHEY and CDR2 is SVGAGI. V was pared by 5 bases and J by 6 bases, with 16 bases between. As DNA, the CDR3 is TGTGCCAGCAGTCCAGACAGGCCATTCCATGGCTACACCTTC. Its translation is CASSPDRPFHGYTF.

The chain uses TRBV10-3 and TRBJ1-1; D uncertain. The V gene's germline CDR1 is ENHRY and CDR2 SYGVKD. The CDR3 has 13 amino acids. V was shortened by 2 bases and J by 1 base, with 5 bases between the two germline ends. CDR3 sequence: CAISERGNTEAFF. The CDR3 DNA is TGTGCCATCAGTGAGAGAGGGAACACTGAAGCTTTCTTT.

The CDR3 spells CAWTTGEAGYTF. CDR3 nucleotides: TGTGCCTGGACCACAGGGGAAGCTGGCTACACCTTC. This rearrangement joins TRBV30 to TRBJ1-2; the match to TRBD1 covers 7 bases. The germline gives CDR1 GTSNPN, CDR2 SVGIG (reference sequence). V dropped 4 bases and J dropped 7; count of bases not matched to a gene: 6. The CDR3 contains 12 residues.

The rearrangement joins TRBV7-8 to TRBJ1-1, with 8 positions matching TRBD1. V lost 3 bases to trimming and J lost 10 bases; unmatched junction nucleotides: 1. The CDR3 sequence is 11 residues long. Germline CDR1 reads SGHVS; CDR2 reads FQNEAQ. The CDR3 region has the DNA TGTGCCAGCAGCTTGGGGACAGGAGCTTTCTTT. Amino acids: CASSLGTGAFF.

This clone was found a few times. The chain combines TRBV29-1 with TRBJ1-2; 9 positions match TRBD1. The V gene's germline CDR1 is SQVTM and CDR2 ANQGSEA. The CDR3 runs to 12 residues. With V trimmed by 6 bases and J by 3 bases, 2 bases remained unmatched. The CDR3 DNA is TGCAGCGTCGGGGACAGGGACTATGGCTACACCTTC. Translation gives CSVGDRDYGYTF.

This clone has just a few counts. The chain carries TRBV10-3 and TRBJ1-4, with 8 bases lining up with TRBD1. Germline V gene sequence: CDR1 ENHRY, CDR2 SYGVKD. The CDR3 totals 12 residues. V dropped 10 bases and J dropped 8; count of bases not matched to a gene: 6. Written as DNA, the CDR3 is TGTGCCACCCAGGGGGCCGGGGAAAAACTGTTTTTT. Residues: CATQGAGEKLFF.

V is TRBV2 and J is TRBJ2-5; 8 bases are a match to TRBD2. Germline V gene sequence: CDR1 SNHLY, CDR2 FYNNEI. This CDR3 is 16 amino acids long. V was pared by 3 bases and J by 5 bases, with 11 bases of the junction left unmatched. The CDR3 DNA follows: TGTGCCAGCAGTGACTCCCGAGCGGGAGTTGTTGAGACCCAGTACTTC. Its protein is CASSDSRAGVVETQYF.

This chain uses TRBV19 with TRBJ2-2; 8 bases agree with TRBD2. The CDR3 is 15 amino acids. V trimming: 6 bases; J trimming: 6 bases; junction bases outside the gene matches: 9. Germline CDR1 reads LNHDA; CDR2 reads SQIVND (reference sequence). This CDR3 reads CASRRAGEGSGELFF. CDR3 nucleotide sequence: TGTGCCAGTAGGAGAGCGGGAGAGGGCTCCGGGGAGCTGTTTTTT. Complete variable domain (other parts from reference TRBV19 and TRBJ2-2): DGGITQSPKYLFRKEGQNVTLSCEQNLNHDAMYWYRQDPGQGLRLIYYSQIVNDFQKGDIAEGYSVSREKKESFPLTVTSAQKNPTAFYLCASRRAGEGSGELFFGEGSRLTVL.

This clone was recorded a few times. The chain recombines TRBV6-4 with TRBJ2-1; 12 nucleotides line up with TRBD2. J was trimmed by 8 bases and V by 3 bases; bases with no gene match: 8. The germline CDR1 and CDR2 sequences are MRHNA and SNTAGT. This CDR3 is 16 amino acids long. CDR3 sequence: CASSEKTSGGFDEQFF. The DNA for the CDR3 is TGTGCCAGCAGTGAAAAGACTAGCGGGGGATTCGATGAGCAGTTCTTC.

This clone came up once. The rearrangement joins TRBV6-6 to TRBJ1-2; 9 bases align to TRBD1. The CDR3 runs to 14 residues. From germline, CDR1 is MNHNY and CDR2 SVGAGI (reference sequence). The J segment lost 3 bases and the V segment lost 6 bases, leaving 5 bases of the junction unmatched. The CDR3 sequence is CASSYGQGYYGYTF. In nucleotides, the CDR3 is TGTGCCAGCAGCTACGGACAGGGGTACTATGGCTACACCTTC.

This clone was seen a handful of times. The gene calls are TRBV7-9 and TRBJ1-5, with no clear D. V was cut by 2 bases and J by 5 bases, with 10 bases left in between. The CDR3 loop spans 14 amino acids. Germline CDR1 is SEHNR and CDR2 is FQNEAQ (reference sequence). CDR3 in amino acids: CASSLSGNYQPQHF. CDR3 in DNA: TGTGCCAGCAGCTTAAGCGGGAACTATCAGCCCCAGCATTTT.